This T cell receptor beta chain is drawn from a study of identical twins. General observations from the study: In cord blood, abundant beta clonotypes had fewer insertions; memory showed no trend. Less excess twin sharing appeared in beta out-of-frame sequences.

Carrying unique molecular identifiers, the cDNA also gained a universal primer site through template switching. TCRdb re-called the 5' RACE reads through MiXCR, storing one row per CDR3 protein. There are approximately 240,000 distinct CDR3 sequences in the sample; roughly 13% occur only once, and 7% to 9.5% lies in the top ten. Worth noting for this clonotype: No antigen is known for it.

Trimming stripped 7 bases from V and 0 bases from J, with 16 bases between. Germline CDR1 MDHEN, CDR2 SYDVKM. This CDR3 is built from 16 residues. This receptor was taken from a woman younger than 30 in good health. Source material: memory (CD45RO+) T cells sorted from blood. V gene TRBV28 combines with J gene TRBJ2-1; weak D call: TRBD2 (7 bases). The CDR3 loop is CASNLRGGSSYNEQFF. CDR3 sequence (DNA): TGTGCCAGCAATTTGAGGGGGGGAAGCTCCTACAATGAGCAGTTCTTC.